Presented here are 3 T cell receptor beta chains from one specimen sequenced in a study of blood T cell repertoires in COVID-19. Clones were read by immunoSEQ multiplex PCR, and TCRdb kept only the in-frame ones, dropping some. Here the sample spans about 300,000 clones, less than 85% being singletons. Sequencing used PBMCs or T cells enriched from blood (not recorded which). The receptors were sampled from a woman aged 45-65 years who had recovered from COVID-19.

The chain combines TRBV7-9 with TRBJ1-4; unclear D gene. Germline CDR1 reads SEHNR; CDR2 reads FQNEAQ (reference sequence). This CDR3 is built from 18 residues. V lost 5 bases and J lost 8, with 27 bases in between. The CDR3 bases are TGTGCCAGCAGCCCGGACCTTCGGGGTCGTCGTTCGTCGGAAAAACTGTTTTTT. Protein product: CASSPDLRGRRSSEKLFF.

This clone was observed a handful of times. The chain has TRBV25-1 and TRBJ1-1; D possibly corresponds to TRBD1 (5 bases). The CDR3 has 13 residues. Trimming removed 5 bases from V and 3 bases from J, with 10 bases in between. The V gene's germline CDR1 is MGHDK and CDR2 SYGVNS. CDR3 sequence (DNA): TGTGCCAGCAGTTATGGGGGGTACACTGAAGCTTTCTTT. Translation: CASSYGGYTEAFF.

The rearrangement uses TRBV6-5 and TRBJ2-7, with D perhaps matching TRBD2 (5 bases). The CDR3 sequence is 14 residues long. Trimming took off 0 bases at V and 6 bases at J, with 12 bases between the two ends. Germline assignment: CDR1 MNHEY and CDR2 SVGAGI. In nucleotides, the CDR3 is TGTGCCAGCAGTTACTCGAGTAGGGCGGGCGAGCAGTACTTC. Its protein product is CASSYSSRAGEQYF.